These 8 T cell receptor beta chains originate from one sample sequenced in a study of blood T cell repertoires in COVID-19. The assay was immunoSEQ multiplex PCR, and TCRdb's table has in-frame clones only and misses some. The top ten hold about 5% of the sample, which has over 85,000 clones, 70% to 90% seen once. Sequencing was done on a sample of peripheral blood. These receptor sequences come from a human donor in a cohort sampled during active COVID-19.

The CDR3 reads CASSPQGTAGYTF. CDR3 in DNA: TGTGCCAGCAGCCCTCAGGGGACAGCCGGCTACACCTTC. The V and J genes are TRBV13 and TRBJ1-2; TRBD1 matches 7 bases. The length of the CDR3 is 13 residues. Germline values: CDR1 PRHDT, CDR2 FYEKMQ (reference sequence). Trimming at V came to 5 bases and at J to 8 bases, leaving 8 bases not matched to a gene.

This chain uses TRBV6-4 with TRBJ2-3; 12 bases map to TRBD1. Per the germline V gene, CDR1 is MRHNA and CDR2 is SNTAGT. The J segment lost 4 bases and the V segment lost 2 bases, leaving 1 base of the junction unmatched. This CDR3 is built from 15 residues. The CDR3 DNA reads TGTGCCAGCAGTGACGGGACAGGGGGCGCAGATACGCAGTATTTT. It specifies CASSDGTGGADTQYF.

The chain couples TRBV6-5 to TRBJ2-4; D perhaps matches TRBD2 (5 bases). Trimming cost V 6 bases and J 2 bases, with 11 bases left between them. The CDR3 covers 14 residues. Per the germline V gene, CDR1 is MNHEY and CDR2 is SVGAGI. In nucleotides, the CDR3 is TGTGCCAGCAGCTTACTCGGGACCAAAAACATTCAGTACTTC. It translates to CASSLLGTKNIQYF.

The chain employs TRBV4-1 and TRBJ1-2; D is uncertain. This CDR3 is built from 13 residues. The germline V and J ends were trimmed by 0 bases and 4 bases, with 6 bases remaining between them. In germline, CDR1 is MGHRA, CDR2 YSYEKL. CDR3 region: CASSQEQSYGYTF. CDR3 DNA sequence: TGCGCCAGCAGCCAAGAACAGTCCTATGGCTACACCTTC.

V and J are TRBV7-9 and TRBJ2-1; 7 bases match TRBD2. The V gene end was trimmed by 5 bases and the J gene end by 8 bases; junction bases not matched to a gene: 3. The CDR3 is 12 residues long. Germline V gives CDR1 SEHNR, CDR2 FQNEAQ (reference sequence). The CDR3 spells CASSPGGDEQFF. CDR3 nucleotide sequence: TGTGCCAGCAGCCCGGGAGGAGATGAGCAGTTCTTC.

This chain links TRBV5-4 with TRBJ2-3; D call uncertain. Looked up from germline, CDR1 is SGHNT and CDR2 is YYREEE (reference sequence). CDR3 length: 13 amino acids. V dropped 0 bases and J dropped 11 bases, with 13 bases sitting between them. The CDR3 DNA reads TGTGCCAGCAGCTTGGTCGGCGGTGTGGGGCAGTATTTT. It specifies CASSLVGGVGQYF. Filled out from reference TRBV5-4 and TRBJ2-3, the complete variable domain reads ETGVTQSPTHLIKTRGQQVTLRCSSQSGHNTVSWYQQALGQGPQFIFQYYREEENGRGNFPPRFSGLQFPNYSSELNVNALELDDSALYLCASSLVGGVGQYFGPGTRLTVL.

The rearrangement links TRBV6-6 to TRBJ2-1; 9 bases are a match to TRBD2. The CDR3 is 14 amino acids. The germline gives CDR1 MNHNY, CDR2 SVGAGI (reference sequence). V was pared by 5 bases and J by 5 bases, with 4 bases of the junction left unmatched. Here the CDR3 DNA reads TGTGCCAGCAGTGCAGCGGGAGGCCACAATGAGCAGTTCTTC. Residues: CASSAAGGHNEQFF.

V is TRBV23-1 and J is TRBJ2-1, with D perhaps TRBD1 (5 bases). TRBV23-1 is annotated as an ORF whose role is uncertain. V was pared by 0 bases and J by 6 bases, with 9 bases between. CDR3 size: 14 residues. The DNA of the CDR3 is TGCGCCAGCAGTCAATCGCACAGGCTCAATGAGCAGTTCTTC. Translating gives CASSQSHRLNEQFF.